This T cell receptor beta chain was identified in a study of T cell clonality in common variable immunodeficiency (dated by TCRdb to about 2015). For sequencing input, CVID and control samples contributed equivalent amounts of genomic DNA. For every sample, a 60 bp segment covering the rearranged TCRbeta CDR3 region was amplified and then sequenced. The immunoSEQ assay, a bias-corrected multiplex PCR combined with high-throughput sequencing, was used to amplify TCRbeta. Per the original workflow: Each unique nucleotide sequence was treated as a clone and annotated with V, D and J genes, copy number and frequency. Sequences were labeled productive if in frame, and non-productive if out of frame or containing stop codons. As previously described, Shannon's entropy was used to calculate clonality. The predicted amino acid sequences of productive clones were used to derive mean CDR3 Kyte-Doolittle hydropathy. Using the R hclust function, scaled V gene usage was clustered hierarchically with Manhattan distance and complete linkage. Sharing of clones by CDR3 amino acid sequence was evaluated through resampling of 12 repertoires per group over 100 rounds. Repertoires were searched for roughly 70 published EBV-specific and about 250 published CMV-specific TCRbeta sequences. After a couple of CVID samples that produced fewer than 10,000 sequences were dropped from the analysis, around 41 CVID repertoires remained. TCRdb's version of the immuneACCESS table is confined to in-frame rearrangements and falls short of the full clone set. An unresolved V gene accounts for under half of the shortfall where checked; the remainder is of unknown origin. V, J and clone size derive from that table, while D and trimming were established from the DNA sequence. The sample features about 52,000 clones, and none is a singleton. The ten largest make up 1.8% of the sample.

In this sample, this clone turned up many times. Which antigen it targets is not known. Sequencing ends 3 residues short of the CDR3 end; the germline J gene provides the rest. Overall results and qualifications from the work: According to the authors, finding the cause of the higher clonality in CVID would require sequencing the repertoires of T cell subpopulations. Even though DNA input was equal, the average per sample came to 80,000 to 100,000 unique sequences for controls compared with about 31,547 for CVID samples. Increased TCRbeta clonality was found in CVID subjects compared with healthy controls (t-test p = 0.018), with the increase being most characteristic of about a third of subjects. Correlations of repertoire features with clinical complications were constrained by heterogeneity among patients within the CVID cohort. Fewer TCRbeta clones were shared among CVID subjects than among healthy controls (p < 0.0001). Reportedly, TCRbeta sequences from CVID had fewer deletions and N-nucleotide insertions, and highly modified clones with 13 or more V deletions were absent from CVID.

Most CVID patients and most healthy controls were of Caucasian heritage. From each donor, roughly 4.5 to 9 ml of heparinized peripheral whole blood was collected. Genomic DNA from adults with common variable immune deficiency (CVID) and from healthy adult controls was the source for sequencing TCRbeta CDR3 repertoires. The control group was made up of roughly 22 healthy adult volunteers (10 male and some 12 female) whose ages ranged from roughly 23 to 70 years, with a mean age of approximately 37. Diluted blood was subjected to density centrifugation over Hypaque 1077 or Ficoll-Paque for isolation of peripheral blood mononuclear cells. Unsorted mononuclear cells served as the source of genomic DNA, which was extracted either by Qiagen column purification or by a centrifugation-based method. The CDR3 has 15 amino acids, counting the end cysteine and phenylalanine. The DNA covers only part of the CDR3, 36 bases in frame from base 1. Via the germline V gene, CDR1 is SGHDT and CDR2 YYEEEE. Trimming removed 3 bases from V and 0 bases from J; the gene matches leave 5 bases unexplained.

The V and J genes are TRBV5-6 and TRBJ1-1, with 7 bases matching TRBD1. The sample taken for sequencing was peripheral blood mononuclear cells. This clonotype originated in a person aged 18-70 years in good health. The CDR3 in this case is CASSSLTGMNTEAFF. The CDR3 DNA, read in part, is TGTGCCAGCAGCTCCTTGACAGGGATGAACACTGAA.